Sequencing of this T cell receptor beta chain was carried out in a study of T cell responses to AZD1222 COVID-19 vaccine. Study at large: Investigators merged groups given second doses at roughly 4 or roughly 12 weeks.

The CDR3 consists of 19 residues. About this clone itself: Its antigen is still unknown.

Whole-study findings and limits: Only a handful of AZD1222 recipients tested seropositive at baseline. The donor cohort was predominantly white British with a female majority, and clonal diversity may have been underestimated. Spike as a whole was targeted by vaccine-associated CD4 TCRs, dominant at 160-218 and 743-854.

The data were produced by immunoSEQ multiplex PCR, yet TCRdb's version contains in-frame clones alone and is incomplete. Here the sample spans around 130,000 clones, under 95% being singletons. The chain is built from TRBV21-1 and TRBJ1-1; the table gives TRBD1 as D, unverified against the DNA. TRBV21-1 is flagged as a pseudogene. The TCR was taken from an adult in good health. Sequenced here: peripheral blood, sampled on day 0 of AZD1222 vaccination. The CDR3 region has the DNA TGTGCCAGCAGCAAAAAACTACCCCGGGGGACAGGGACGAACACTGAAGCTTTCTTT. Translated: CASSKKLPRGTGTNTEAFF.